Below, one T cell receptor (beta chain) is given with its context. TCRdb's copy holds only in-frame clones and misses some; the assay was immunoSEQ multiplex PCR. The sample has over 250,000 clones; roughly 85% are singletons. This entry is derived from a study of blood T cell repertoires in COVID-19. Study context: Samples of COVID-19 (acute and convalescent) were obtained from the United States, Italy and Spain.

The source of this sequence is a man between 40 and 49 years old who had been exposed to COVID-19. Sequenced input: PBMCs or T cells enriched from blood (not recorded which).

CDR3 nucleotide sequence: TGTGCCAGCACCCCGGGAGTCCCTGGGGGCACAGATACGCAGTATTTT. As protein: CASTPGVPGGTDTQYF. The rearrangement links TRBV2 to TRBJ2-3, with TRBD2 as a possible D gene (6 bases). Trimming shortened V by 7 bases and J by 1 base, and 18 bases separated the two germline ends. CDR1 is SNHLY and CDR2 is FYNNEI in the germline V gene. This CDR3 spans 16 amino acids. Full variable domain (outside the CDR3, taken from reference TRBV2 and TRBJ2-3): EPEVTQTPSHQVTQMGQEVILRCVPISNHLYFYWYRQILGQKVEFLVSFYNNEISEKSEIFDDQFSVERPDGSNFTLKIRSTKLEDSAMYFCASTPGVPGGTDTQYFGPGTRLTVL.